Below, one TCR beta chain is given with its context. Antigen specificity is unknown. The sample comes from a study of OX40 agonist ivuxolimab in advanced cancers. The wider study: Ivuxolimab is an agonistic anti-OX40 (CD134) antibody, and patients were treated with it. Patients with prior anti-PD-1, anti-PD-L1 or anti-CTLA-4 therapy were eligible; 35% to 50% had some. Three patients got partial responses; one had hepatocellular carcinoma and two had cutaneous melanoma. Study-level findings and limits: Among the lowest peripheral clonal expansion occurred in 0.1-3.0 mg/kg partial responders.

CDR1 is SGHAT and CDR2 is FQNNGV in the germline V gene. The CDR3 has 11 residues. Trimming removed 8 bases from V and 10 bases from J, with 14 bases in between. Only in-frame clones appear in the TCRdb table, and some are missing; sequencing was by immunoSEQ multiplex PCR. Counted here are 60,000 to 70,000 clones, approximately 85% occurring once; the ten biggest clones make up 0.4% to 0.5%. This clonotype was obtained from an adult with an advanced solid tumor such as melanoma, head and neck, liver or kidney cancer. The chain couples TRBV11-2 to TRBJ1-1; D unclear. Specimen: CD4+ or CD8+ T cells sorted from blood, collected in a trial of the OX40 agonist ivuxolimab. The CDR3 coding sequence is TGTGCCAGCTCCCGGAGGGATTCAGCTTTCTTT. Protein: CASSRRDSAFF.